This T cell receptor (beta chain) was sequenced in a study of siplizumab effects on memory and regulatory T cells. The assay looked at 99,000 or so TCR templates in each sample. Produced via immunoSEQ multiplex PCR; TCRdb's table is partial and in-frame only. The repertoire holds roughly 120,000 clones, with just under 95% as singletons. A word on this clone: Its antigen remains unknown.

J was trimmed by 10 bases and V by 4 bases; bases with no gene match: 7. CDR1 SGHRS and CDR2 YFSETQ come from the germline V gene. This CDR3 has 14 amino acids. Study-wide points: About 80-97% of proliferating CD4+ or CD8+ clones had no assignable naive or memory phenotype. Mapping to unstimulated subsets was achieved for only a minor fraction of alloreactive clones. Alloreactive sequences tracing back to unstimulated CD4+ memory cells fell significantly with siplizumab.

The V gene is TRBV5-1, the J gene TRBJ1-6; 8 bases are shared with TRBD1. This clonotype originated in a human donor in good health. The sample consisted of CD4+ T cells sorted from blood. The CDR3 DNA reads TGCGCCAGCAGCCCTGACAGGGGCCGGTCACCCCTCCACTTT. As protein: CASSPDRGRSPLHF.